Each of the 23 T cell receptor beta chains below was sequenced from the same sample in a study of blood T cell repertoires in COVID-19. Sequencing was performed with immunoSEQ multiplex PCR; in TCRdb, only in-frame clones are kept and a portion is missing. The data hold hundreds of thousands of clones, with roughly 86% observed a single time. The sequencing sample was made of PBMCs or T cells enriched from blood (not recorded which). The source of these receptors is a woman aged 40 to 50 with acute COVID-19.

The gene calls are TRBV7-8 and TRBJ2-5; D might be TRBD2 (6 bases). Trimming stripped 5 bases from V and 4 bases from J, with 20 bases between. The CDR3 has 16 amino acids. Germline V gene lookup returns CDR1 SGHVS and CDR2 FQNEAQ. CDR3 in DNA: TGTGCCAGCAGCCCGGCCGGTAGCGGTGGGCCAGAGACCCAGTACTTC. Protein product: CASSPAGSGGPETQYF. The entire variable domain, with the rest obtained from reference TRBV7-8 and TRBJ2-5, is as follows: GAGVSQSPRYKVAKRGQDVALRCDPISGHVSLFWYQQALGQGPEFLTYFQNEAQLDKSGLPSDRFFAERPEGSVSTLKIQRTQQEDSAVYLCASSPAGSGGPETQYFGPGTRLLVL.

The chain has TRBV12-3 or TRBV12-4 and TRBJ2-2; possibly TRBD1 for D (5 bases). This CDR3 region has 12 residues. V was cut by 8 bases and J by 2 bases, with 6 bases left in between. The CDR3 region has the DNA TGTGCCAGCGGACACAACACCGGGGAGCTGTTTTTT. Its translation: CASGHNTGELFF.

The V and J genes are TRBV11-2 and TRBJ1-6; 8 nucleotides align to TRBD1. V dropped 5 bases and J dropped 7; count of bases not matched to a gene: 10. The CDR3 runs 16 residues. The germline CDR1 and CDR2 sequences are SGHAT and FQNNGV. This CDR3 is CASSPTGGGENSPLHF. The CDR3 DNA reads as TGTGCCAGCAGCCCAACAGGGGGTGGGGAAAATTCACCCCTCCACTTT.

The chain links TRBV5-1 to TRBJ2-5; 14 bases map to TRBD2. V was clipped by 4 bases and J by 4 bases; unmatched bases: 6. CDR3 length: 16 residues. CDR1 is SGHRS and CDR2 is YFSETQ in the germline V gene. CDR3 protein: CASSPGTSGRLETQYF. The CDR3 DNA reads as TGCGCCAGCAGCCCTGGGACTAGCGGGAGATTAGAGACCCAGTACTTC.

The V gene is TRBV5-4, the J gene TRBJ2-1; 9 bases fit TRBD1. Germline CDR1 reads SGHNT; CDR2 reads YYREEE (reference sequence). This CDR3 is built from 18 residues. V was pared by 5 bases and J by 7 bases, with 19 bases of the junction left unmatched. DNA of the CDR3: TGTGCCAGCAGTCGTTTCTGGTTAGGGGGACAGGGTCATAATGAGCAGTTCTTC. This sequence encodes CASSRFWLGGQGHNEQFF.

The CDR3 protein is CASSLITAGMNTEAFF. The CDR3 bases are TGCGCCAGCAGCTTGATCACAGCCGGTATGAACACTGAAGCTTTCTTT. This chain links TRBV5-1 with TRBJ1-1; unclear D gene. The CDR3 extends over 16 amino acids. The V gene's germline CDR1 is SGHRS and CDR2 YFSETQ. Trimming stripped 1 base from V and 0 bases from J, with 13 bases between.

In this sample, this clone turned up once. The J gene is TRBJ2-3, the V gene TRBV5-4; unclear D gene. Germline CDR1 SGHNT, CDR2 YYREEE (reference sequence). CDR3 length equals 13 residues. Trimming took 3 bases from V and 2 from J, leaving 7 bases between them. The CDR3: CASSSTNTDTQYF. The CDR3 DNA is TGTGCCAGCAGCTCTACTAACACAGATACGCAGTATTTT.

The V and J genes are TRBV7-8 and TRBJ2-2; D gene uncertain. The V gene lost 1 base and the J gene lost 4 bases, with 7 bases spanning the gap. The CDR3 has 14 residues. CDR1 SGHVS and CDR2 FQNEAQ come from the germline V gene. The CDR3 coding sequence is TGTGCCAGCAGCTTAGACGGAGCCACCGGGGAGCTGTTTTTT. It is translated as CASSLDGATGELFF.

The chain has TRBV11-2 and TRBJ2-1, with 7 bases fitting TRBD1. There are 16 residues in the CDR3. Trimming removed 6 bases from V and 0 bases from J; junction bases left unmatched: 8. The germline gives CDR1 SGHAT, CDR2 FQNNGV. CDR3 protein: CASSSRDSSSYNEQFF. The CDR3 nucleotides read TGTGCCAGCAGTTCCCGGGACAGTAGCTCCTACAATGAGCAGTTCTTC.

The rearrangement joins TRBV25-1 to TRBJ1-2; D may be TRBD1 (5 bases). Deletions cut 2 bases from V and 8 bases from J, with 9 bases between. The germline CDR1 and CDR2 sequences are MGHDK and SYGVNS. This CDR3 comprises 12 residues. The CDR3 is CASSEGGGGYTF. For the CDR3, the DNA is TGTGCCAGCAGTGAAGGGGGAGGCGGCTACACCTTC.

The genes are TRBV19 and TRBJ1-5; maybe TRBD1 (5 bases). The V gene lost 6 bases and the J gene lost 0 bases, with 12 bases spanning the gap. This CDR3 is 15 amino acids long. Germline CDR1 and CDR2: LNHDA and SQIVND (reference sequence). The CDR3 loop reads CASRGPQGSNQPQHF. CDR3 DNA: TGTGCCAGTAGGGGCCCCCAGGGTAGCAATCAGCCCCAGCATTTT.

The DNA for the CDR3 is TGTGCCAAAGTGGGGGGGGCGGACTGGGACACTGAAGCTTTCTTT. Translation gives CAKVGGADWDTEAFF. The J gene is TRBJ1-1, the V gene TRBV2, with D perhaps matching TRBD1 (6 bases). This CDR3 region has 15 residues. The V end lost 10 bases, the J end lost 3 bases, and 21 bases lay between the germline ends. The V gene's germline CDR1 is SNHLY and CDR2 FYNNEI.

The chain recombines TRBV3-1 (or the pseudogene TRBV3-2) with TRBJ2-7; TRBD2 aligns across 11 bases. The CDR3 contains 16 residues. CDR1 LGHDT and CDR2 YNNKEL come from the germline V gene (reference sequence). V trimming: 5 bases; J trimming: 5 bases; junction bases outside the gene matches: 11. In DNA, the CDR3 is TGTGCCAGCAGCGAACGACTAGCGGGAATCCCCGACGAGCAGTACTTC. Protein sequence: CASSERLAGIPDEQYF.

In the case of this clone: Other nucleotide sequences from this sample produce the same CDR3. The chain couples TRBV3-1 (or the pseudogene TRBV3-2) to TRBJ2-7, with D possibly being TRBD2 (6 bases). CDR1 is LGHDT and CDR2 is YNNKEL in the germline V gene (reference sequence). The CDR3 runs 14 residues. Trimming removed 1 base at V and 2 bases at J, with 9 bases between. The CDR3 protein is CASSQGTGAYEQYF. As DNA, the CDR3 is TGTGCCAGCAGCCAAGGTACGGGGGCCTACGAGCAGTACTTC.

This clone occurred once. The chain uses TRBV6-5 and TRBJ1-3; D is uncertain. Trimming took off 6 bases at V and 0 bases at J, with 6 bases between the two ends. Looked up from germline, CDR1 is MNHEY and CDR2 is SVGAGI. This CDR3 spans 13 amino acids. CDR3 nucleotides: TGTGCCAGCAGGTCGTTCTCTGGAAACACCATATATTTT. This sequence encodes CASRSFSGNTIYF.

The chain is built from TRBV5-4 and TRBJ2-1; D gene uncertain. This CDR3 has 13 amino acids. Trimming removed 1 base at V and 6 bases at J, with 8 bases between. Germline CDR1 reads SGHNT; CDR2 reads YYREEE (reference sequence). The CDR3 is CASSLRLVNEQFF. DNA for the CDR3: TGTGCCAGCAGCTTGCGTCTAGTCAATGAGCAGTTCTTC.

The chain has TRBV10-3 and TRBJ2-3, with 12 positions matching TRBD2. The germline gives CDR1 ENHRY, CDR2 SYGVKD. There are 17 residues in the CDR3. Trimming at V came to 2 bases and at J to 2 bases, leaving 5 bases not matched to a gene. CDR3 residues: CAISEGLAGGVTDTQYF. CDR3 sequence (DNA): TGTGCCATCAGTGAGGGGCTAGCGGGAGGGGTCACAGATACGCAGTATTTT.

This chain connects TRBV4-1 to TRBJ2-1, with 11 bases identical to TRBD2. The length of the CDR3 is 15 residues. Germline-derived CDR1 and CDR2 are MGHRA and YSYEKL. J lost 9 bases, V lost 1 base, and 5 bases had no gene match. The CDR3 region is CASSQGLAGRGEQFF. The CDR3 bases are TGCGCCAGCAGCCAAGGACTAGCGGGGAGGGGTGAGCAGTTCTTC.

V gene TRBV15 combines with J gene TRBJ2-1, with 9 bases fitting TRBD2. V dropped 0 bases and J dropped 3; count of bases not matched to a gene: 9. Germline CDR1 is LNHNV and CDR2 is YYDKDF (reference sequence). The CDR3 sequence is 18 residues long. The CDR3 protein is CATSRDREASGNYNEQFF. The CDR3 coding sequence is TGTGCCACCAGCAGAGATCGGGAGGCTAGCGGGAACTACAATGAGCAGTTCTTC.

The rearrangement joins TRBV19 to TRBJ1-4; 10 bases agree with TRBD1. The CDR3 is made up of 14 amino acids. Germline V CDR1 and CDR2: LNHDA, SQIVND (reference sequence). After removal of 7 bases from V and 5 bases from J, the junction contained 4 bases not matched to a gene. The CDR3 nucleotides are TGTGCCAGTACCATGGGACAGGGGAATGAAAAACTGTTTTTT. It yields the protein CASTMGQGNEKLFF.

V and J are TRBV3-1 (or the pseudogene TRBV3-2) and TRBJ2-1, with 12 positions matching TRBD2. This CDR3 has 15 residues. Germline V lookup: CDR1 LGHDT, CDR2 YNNKEL (reference sequence). The junction had 5 bases not matched to a gene; V was cut back by 4 bases and J by 7 bases. The CDR3, as DNA: TGTGCCAGCAGCCTGAACCTAGCGGGAGGGAATGAGCAGTTCTTC. The encoded protein is CASSLNLAGGNEQFF.

The gene calls are TRBV10-2 and TRBJ2-1, with 8 bases matching TRBD1. Germline V gene sequence: CDR1 WSHSY, CDR2 SAAADI. The J segment lost 4 bases and the V segment lost 10 bases, leaving 9 bases of the junction unmatched. CDR3 length equals 14 residues. CDR3 bases: TGCGCCACTACGGACAGGGAGTATTACAATGAGCAGTTCTTC. Its protein is CATTDREYYNEQFF.

This clone was seen once. The chain employs TRBV4-1 and TRBJ2-3; 14 bases are a match to TRBD2. This CDR3 is 16 amino acids long. Germline V gene lookup returns CDR1 MGHRA and CDR2 YSYEKL. With V trimmed by 2 bases and J by 5 bases, 3 bases remained unmatched. The DNA of the CDR3 is TGCGCCAGCAGCCAAACCGGGACTAGCGGGAGAGATACGCAGTATTTT. Its protein is CASSQTGTSGRDTQYF.